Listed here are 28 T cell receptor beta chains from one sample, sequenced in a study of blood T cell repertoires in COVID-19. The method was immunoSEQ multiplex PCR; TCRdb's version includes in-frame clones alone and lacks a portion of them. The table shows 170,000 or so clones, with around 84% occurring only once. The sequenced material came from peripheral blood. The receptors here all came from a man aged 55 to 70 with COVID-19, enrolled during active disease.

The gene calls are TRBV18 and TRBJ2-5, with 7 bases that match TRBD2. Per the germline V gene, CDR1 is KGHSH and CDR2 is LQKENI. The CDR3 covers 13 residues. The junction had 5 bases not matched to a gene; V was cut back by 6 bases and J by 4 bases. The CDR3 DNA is TGTGCCAGCTCGCGGGGGACTTTAGAGACCCAGTACTTC. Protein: CASSRGTLETQYF.

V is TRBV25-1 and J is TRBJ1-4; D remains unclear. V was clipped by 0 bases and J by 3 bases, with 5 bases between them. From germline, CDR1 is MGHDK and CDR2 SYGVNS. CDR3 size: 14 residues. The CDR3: CASSEYEANEKLFF. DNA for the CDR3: TGTGCCAGCAGTGAATATGAGGCTAATGAAAAACTGTTTTTT.

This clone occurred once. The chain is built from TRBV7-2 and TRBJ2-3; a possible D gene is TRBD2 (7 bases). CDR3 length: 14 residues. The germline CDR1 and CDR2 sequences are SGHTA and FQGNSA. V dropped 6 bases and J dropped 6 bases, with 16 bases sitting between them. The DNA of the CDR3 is TGTGCCAGCAGTCCCCGGGGGGCCGTGGATACGCAGTATTTT. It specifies CASSPRGAVDTQYF.

The CDR3: CASTGGLNQPQHF. The CDR3 DNA is TGTGCCAGCACGGGGGGGTTAAATCAGCCCCAGCATTTT. V usage is TRBV6-5 and J usage is TRBJ1-5; D might be TRBD1 (5 bases). The germline gives CDR1 MNHEY, CDR2 SVGAGI. The CDR3 has 13 residues. V was cut by 7 bases and J by 4 bases, with 11 bases left in between.

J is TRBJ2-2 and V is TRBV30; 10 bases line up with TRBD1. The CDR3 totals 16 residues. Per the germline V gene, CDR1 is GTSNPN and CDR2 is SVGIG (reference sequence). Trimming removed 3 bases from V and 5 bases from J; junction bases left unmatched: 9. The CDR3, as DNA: TGTGCCTGGAGGGAACCAGGACAGGGGGGAACCGGGGAGCTGTTTTTT. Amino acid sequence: CAWREPGQGGTGELFF.

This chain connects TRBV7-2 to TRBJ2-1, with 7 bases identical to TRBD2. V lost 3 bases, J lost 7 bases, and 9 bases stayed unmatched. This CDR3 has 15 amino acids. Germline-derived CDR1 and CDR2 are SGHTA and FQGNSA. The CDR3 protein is CASSLQWDYGNEQFF. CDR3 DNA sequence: TGTGCCAGCAGCTTGCAGTGGGACTACGGGAATGAGCAGTTCTTC.

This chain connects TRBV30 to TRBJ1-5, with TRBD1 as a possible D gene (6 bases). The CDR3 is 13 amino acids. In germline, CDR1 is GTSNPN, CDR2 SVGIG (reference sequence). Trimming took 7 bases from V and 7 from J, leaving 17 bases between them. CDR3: CALGRGGAQPQHF. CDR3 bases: TGTGCCTTGGGGAGAGGGGGTGCCCAGCCCCAGCATTTT.

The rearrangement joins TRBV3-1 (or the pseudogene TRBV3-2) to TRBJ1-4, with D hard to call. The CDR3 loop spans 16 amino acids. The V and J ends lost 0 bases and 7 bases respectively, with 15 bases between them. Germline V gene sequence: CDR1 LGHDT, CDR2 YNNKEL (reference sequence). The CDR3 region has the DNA TGTGCCAGCAGCCAAGATCGAACAAAGCGGGGTGAAAAACTGTTTTTT. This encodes CASSQDRTKRGEKLFF.

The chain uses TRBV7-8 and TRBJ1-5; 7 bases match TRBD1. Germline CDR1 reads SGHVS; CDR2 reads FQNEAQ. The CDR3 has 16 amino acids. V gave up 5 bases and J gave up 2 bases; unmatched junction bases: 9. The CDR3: CASSVRGQEGNQPQHF. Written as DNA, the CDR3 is TGTGCCAGCAGCGTAAGGGGGCAGGAGGGCAATCAGCCCCAGCATTTT.

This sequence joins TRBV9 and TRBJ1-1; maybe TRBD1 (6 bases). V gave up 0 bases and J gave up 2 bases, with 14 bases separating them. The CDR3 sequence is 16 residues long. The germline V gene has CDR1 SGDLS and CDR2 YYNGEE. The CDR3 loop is CASSVEDGQLNTEAFF. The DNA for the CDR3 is TGTGCCAGCAGCGTAGAGGACGGACAGCTCAACACTGAAGCTTTCTTT.

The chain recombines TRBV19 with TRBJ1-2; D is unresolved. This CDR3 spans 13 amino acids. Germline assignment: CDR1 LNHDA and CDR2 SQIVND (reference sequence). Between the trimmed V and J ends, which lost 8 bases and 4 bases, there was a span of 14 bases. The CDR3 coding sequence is TGTGCCAGTGGAGTAGCCGATTTCTATGGCTACACCTTC. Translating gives CASGVADFYGYTF.

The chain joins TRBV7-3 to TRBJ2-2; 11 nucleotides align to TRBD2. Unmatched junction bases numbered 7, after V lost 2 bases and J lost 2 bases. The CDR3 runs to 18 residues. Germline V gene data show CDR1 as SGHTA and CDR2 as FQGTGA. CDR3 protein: CASSLYALAGGNTGELFF. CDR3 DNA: TGTGCCAGCAGCTTATATGCCCTAGCGGGAGGTAACACCGGGGAGCTGTTTTTT. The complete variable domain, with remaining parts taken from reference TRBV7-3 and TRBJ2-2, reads GAGVSQTPSNKVTEKGKYVELRCDPISGHTALYWYRQSLGQGPEFLIYFQGTGAADDSGLPNDRFFAVRPEGSVSTLKIQRTERGDSAVYLCASSLYALAGGNTGELFFGEGSRLTVL.

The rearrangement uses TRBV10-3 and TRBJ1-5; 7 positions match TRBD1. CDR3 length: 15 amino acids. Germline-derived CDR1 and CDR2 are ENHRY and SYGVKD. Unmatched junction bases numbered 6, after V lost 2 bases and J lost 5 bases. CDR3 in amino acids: CAISEQRGPDQPQHF. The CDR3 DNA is TGTGCCATCAGTGAGCAAAGGGGGCCTGATCAGCCCCAGCATTTT.

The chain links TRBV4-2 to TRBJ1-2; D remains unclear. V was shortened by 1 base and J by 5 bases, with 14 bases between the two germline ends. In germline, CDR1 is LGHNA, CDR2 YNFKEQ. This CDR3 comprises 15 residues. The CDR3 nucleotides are TGTGCCAGCAGCCAAGGCGAGGGTAGTAGGTATGGCTACACCTTC. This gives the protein CASSQGEGSRYGYTF.

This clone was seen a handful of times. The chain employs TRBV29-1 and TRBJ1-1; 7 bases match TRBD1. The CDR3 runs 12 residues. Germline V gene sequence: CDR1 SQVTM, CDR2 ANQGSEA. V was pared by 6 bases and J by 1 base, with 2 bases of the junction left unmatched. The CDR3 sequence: CSVRDRNTEAFF. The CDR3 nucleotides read TGCAGCGTACGGGACAGGAACACTGAAGCTTTCTTT. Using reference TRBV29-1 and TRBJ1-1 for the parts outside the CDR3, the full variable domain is SAVISQKPSRDICQRGTSLTIQCQVDSQVTMMFWYRQQPGQSLTLIATANQGSEATYESGFVIDKFPISRPNLTFSTLTVSNMSPEDSSIYLCSVRDRNTEAFFGQGTRLTVV.

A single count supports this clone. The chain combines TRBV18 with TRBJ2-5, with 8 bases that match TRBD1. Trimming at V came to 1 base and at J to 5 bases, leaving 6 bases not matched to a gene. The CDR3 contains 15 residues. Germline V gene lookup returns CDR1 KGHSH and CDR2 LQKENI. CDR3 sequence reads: CASSPLGQGAETQYF. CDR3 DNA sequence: TGTGCCAGCTCACCACTCGGGCAGGGGGCTGAGACCCAGTACTTC.

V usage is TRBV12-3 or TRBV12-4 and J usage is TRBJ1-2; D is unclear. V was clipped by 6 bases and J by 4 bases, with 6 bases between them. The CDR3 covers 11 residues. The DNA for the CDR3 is TGTGCCAGCAGGTACAGCTATGGCTACACCTTC. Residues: CASRYSYGYTF.

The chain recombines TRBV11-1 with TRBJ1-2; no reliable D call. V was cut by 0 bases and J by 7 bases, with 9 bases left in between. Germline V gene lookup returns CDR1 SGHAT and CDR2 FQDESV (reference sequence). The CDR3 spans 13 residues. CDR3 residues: CASSLAAVGGYTF. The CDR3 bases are TGTGCCAGCAGCTTAGCAGCTGTTGGTGGCTACACCTTC. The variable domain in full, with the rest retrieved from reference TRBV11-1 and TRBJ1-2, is EAEVAQSPRYKITEKSQAVAFWCDPISGHATLYWYRQILGQGPELLVQFQDESVVDDSQLPKDRFSAERLKGVDSTLKIQPAELGDSAMYLCASSLAAVGGYTFGSGTRLTVV.

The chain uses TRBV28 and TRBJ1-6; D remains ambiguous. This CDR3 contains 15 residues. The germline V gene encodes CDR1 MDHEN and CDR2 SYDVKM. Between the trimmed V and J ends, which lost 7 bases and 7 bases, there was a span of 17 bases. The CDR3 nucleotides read TGTGCCAGCAAGAGGTCGAACGGGAAGAATTCACCCCTCCACTTT. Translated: CASKRSNGKNSPLHF.

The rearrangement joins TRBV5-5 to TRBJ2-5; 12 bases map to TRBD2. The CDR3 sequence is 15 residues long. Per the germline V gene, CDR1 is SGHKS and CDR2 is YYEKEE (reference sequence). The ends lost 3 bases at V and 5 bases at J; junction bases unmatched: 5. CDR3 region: CASSSLAGGRETQYF. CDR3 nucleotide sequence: TGTGCCAGCAGCTCCCTAGCGGGAGGGAGGGAGACCCAGTACTTC. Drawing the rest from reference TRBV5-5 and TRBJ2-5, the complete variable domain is DAGVTQSPTHLIKTRGQQVTLRCSPISGHKSVSWYQQVLGQGPQFIFQYYEKEERGRGNFPDRFSARQFPNYSSELNVNALLLGDSALYLCASSSLAGGRETQYFGPGTRLLVL.

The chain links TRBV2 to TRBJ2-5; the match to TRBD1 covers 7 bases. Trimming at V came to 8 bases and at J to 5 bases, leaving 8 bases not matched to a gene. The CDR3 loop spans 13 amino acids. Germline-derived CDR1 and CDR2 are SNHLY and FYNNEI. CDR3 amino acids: CASAKDRVETQYF. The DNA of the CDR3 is TGTGCCAGCGCTAAAGACAGGGTCGAGACCCAGTACTTC.

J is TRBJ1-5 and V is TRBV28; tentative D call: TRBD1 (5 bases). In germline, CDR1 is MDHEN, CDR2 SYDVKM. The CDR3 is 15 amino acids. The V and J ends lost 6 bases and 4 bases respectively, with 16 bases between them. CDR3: CASRRGDLENQPQHF. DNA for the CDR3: TGTGCCAGCAGACGGGGGGACTTGGAGAATCAGCCCCAGCATTTT.

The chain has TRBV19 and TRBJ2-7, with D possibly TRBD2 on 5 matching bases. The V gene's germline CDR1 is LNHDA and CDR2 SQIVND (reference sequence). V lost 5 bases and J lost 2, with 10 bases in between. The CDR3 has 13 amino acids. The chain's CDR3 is CASSAGQTYEQYF. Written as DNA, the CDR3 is TGTGCCAGTAGTGCGGGTCAGACCTACGAGCAGTACTTC.

Here the CDR3 DNA reads TGTGCCAGTAGTAGGTCGGACAGGGAGAACACTGAAGCTTTCTTT. Residues: CASSRSDRENTEAFF. This sequence joins TRBV19 and TRBJ1-1; 8 bases match TRBD1. Losses at the gene ends were 4 bases for V and 1 base for J; bases not matched to a gene: 5. CDR1 and CDR2 from the germline V gene are LNHDA and SQIVND (reference sequence). CDR3 length equals 15 residues.

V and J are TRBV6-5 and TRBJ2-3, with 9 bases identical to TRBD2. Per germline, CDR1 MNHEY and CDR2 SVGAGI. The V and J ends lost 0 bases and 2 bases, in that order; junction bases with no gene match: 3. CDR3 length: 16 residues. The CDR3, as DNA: TGTGCCAGCAGTTACTCGGGCGGGGGGGTCACAGATACGCAGTATTTT. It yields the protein CASSYSGGGVTDTQYF.

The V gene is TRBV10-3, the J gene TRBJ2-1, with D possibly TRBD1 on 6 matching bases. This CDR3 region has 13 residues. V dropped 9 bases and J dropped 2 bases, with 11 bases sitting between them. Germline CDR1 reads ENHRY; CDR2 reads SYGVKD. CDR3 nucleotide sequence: TGTGCCATGGGGGCAGGGGCCTACAATGAGCAGTTCTTC. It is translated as CAMGAGAYNEQFF.

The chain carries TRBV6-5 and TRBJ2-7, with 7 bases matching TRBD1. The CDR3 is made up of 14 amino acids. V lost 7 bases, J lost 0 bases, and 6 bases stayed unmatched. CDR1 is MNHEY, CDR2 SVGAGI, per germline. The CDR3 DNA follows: TGTGCCAGCAAGCCGGGACAGAGCTCCTACGAGCAGTACTTC. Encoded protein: CASKPGQSSYEQYF.

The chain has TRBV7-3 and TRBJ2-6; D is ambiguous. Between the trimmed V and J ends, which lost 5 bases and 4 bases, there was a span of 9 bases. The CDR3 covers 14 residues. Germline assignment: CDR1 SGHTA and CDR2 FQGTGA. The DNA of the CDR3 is TGTGCCAGCAGCCCAGGTCCCGGGGCCAACGTCCTGACTTTC. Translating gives CASSPGPGANVLTF. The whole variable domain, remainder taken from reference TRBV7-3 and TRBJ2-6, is GAGVSQTPSNKVTEKGKYVELRCDPISGHTALYWYRQSLGQGPEFLIYFQGTGAADDSGLPNDRFFAVRPEGSVSTLKIQRTERGDSAVYLCASSPGPGANVLTFGAGSRLTVL.